These 2 T cell receptor beta chains share one sample of origin, sequenced in a study of T cells in lung cancer brain metastases. Data came from immunoSEQ multiplex PCR; TCRdb stores just in-frame clones and leaves some out. Of 1,000 to 1,500 clones in the sample, roughly 89% were seen once. Sequenced: tumor tissue from a brain metastasis. The source of these receptors is a man aged 70 or older with non-small cell lung cancer that had spread to the brain.

The chain links TRBV7-9 to TRBJ2-7; a weak D match, TRBD2 (5 bases). This CDR3 has 16 amino acids. The germline gives CDR1 SEHNR, CDR2 FQNEAQ (reference sequence). Trimming removed 1 base from V and 1 base from J, with 14 bases in between. CDR3 nucleotides: TGTGCCAGCAGCTTAGTCCGGACTGGATCTTCCTACGAGCAGTACTTC. It specifies CASSLVRTGSSYEQYF. The whole variable domain, remainder taken from reference TRBV7-9 and TRBJ2-7, is DTGVSQNPRHKITKRGQNVTFRCDPISEHNRLYWYRQTLGQGPEFLTYFQNEAQLEKSRLLSDRFSAERPKGSFSTLEIQRTEQGDSAMYLCASSLVRTGSSYEQYFGPGTRLTVT.

This chain uses TRBV6-5 with TRBJ1-4; a weak D match, TRBD1 (5 bases). CDR3 length: 15 amino acids. V shed 8 bases and J shed 6 bases, with 19 bases lying between them. Per the germline V gene, CDR1 is MNHEY and CDR2 is SVGAGI. The CDR3 DNA sequence: TGTGCCAGCGGGACCGAGGGAAATGATCATGAAAAACTGTTTTTT. It codes for CASGTEGNDHEKLFF.